Detailed here is one TCR beta chain. As yet, its antigen is unknown. This CDR3 is built from 15 residues. V lost 5 bases, J lost 2 bases, and 13 bases lay in between. Per the germline V gene, CDR1 is SEHNR and CDR2 is FQNEAQ (reference sequence). Isolated per sample were at least 7 million PBMCs. The sample comes from a study of blood T cells in healthy people across ages. Study conclusions and caveats: A roughly linear fall in TCR beta diversity per million T cells was seen with increasing age. Long-lived donors had more naive CD4+ cells and higher diversity than aged donors.

Using a J-beta primer mix together with a sample-barcoded 5' primer, a second PCR was run for about 6 to 11 cycles. TCRdb ran MiXCR on the 5' RACE reads and lists one entry per CDR3 protein. The sample records about 1.8 million distinct CDR3 sequences, around half being singletons. The material sequenced was blood. The chain carries TRBV7-9 and TRBJ2-1, with a tentative D call TRBD1 (6 bases). The sequence came from a woman aged 40 to 49 in good health. CDR3 sequence: CASSPDSSAYNEQFF. The CDR3 DNA reads TGTGCCAGCAGCCCGGACAGTAGCGCCTACAATGAGCAGTTCTTC.